A selection of T cell receptor beta chains follows, all from one sample in a study of blood T cell repertoires in COVID-19. Produced via immunoSEQ multiplex PCR; TCRdb's table is partial and in-frame only. The profile shows under 250,000 clones, around three quarters of them singletons. The sample comprised peripheral blood. These receptors came from a woman aged 65 to 85 with acute or convalescent COVID-19. Each CDR3 is given with its conserved first and last residue. The order of the fields is J gene, V gene, clone size, D gene, CDR3 DNA, CDR3 protein. The D gene is left open where the match is weak. Clone size is shown for a subset of rows, as once, few, many or a class of expanded clone.

TRBJ2-4 | TRBV28 | . | TRBD1 | TGTGCCAGCAGTTTAGCCCGGACAGGGGGGAGTTCTCAAAACATTCAGTACTTC | CASSLARTGGSSQNIQYF
TRBJ2-7 | TRBV6-1 | . | TRBD1 | TGTGCCAGCAGTACCGACAGGGGGCAGTACTTC | CASSTDRGQYF
TRBJ2-1 | TRBV24-1 | . | TRBD1 | TGTGCCACCAGTGTCCCGGGACAGGGGTCCAATGAGCAGTTCTTC | CATSVPGQGSNEQFF
TRBJ1-4 | TRBV28 | . | . | TGTGCCAGCATACAGGGCGAAAAACTGTTTTTT | CASIQGEKLFF
TRBJ1-2 | TRBV5-1 | . | TRBD1 | TGCGCCAGCAGCCCCGGACAGGGGGACCCTTCGTATGGCTACACCTTC | CASSPGQGDPSYGYTF
TRBJ2-7 | TRBV2 | once | TRBD1 | TGTGCCAGCAGTGGAGGACAGGGATCCTACGAGCAGTACTTC | CASSGGQGSYEQYF
TRBJ2-1 | TRBV19 | . | TRBD2 | TGTGCCAGTACCCCGGGACTAGCGGGAGGAAAAATTTACAATGAGCAGTTCTTC | CASTPGLAGGKIYNEQFF
TRBJ2-7 | TRBV28 | . | TRBD1 | TGTGCCAGCAGTTTAGTCGCGGCAGGGGGATTAGACGAGCAGTACTTC | CASSLVAAGGLDEQYF
TRBJ1-5 | TRBV5-1 | . | . | TGCGCCAGCAGGGGGGGTAGCAATCAGCCCCAGCATTTT | CASRGGSNQPQHF
TRBJ1-5 | TRBV2 | . | . | TGTGCCAGCAGTGAAGAGTGGGGGCTGAATCAGCCCCAGCATTTT | CASSEEWGLNQPQHF
TRBJ1-5 | TRBV2 | . | TRBD1 | TGTGCCAGCAGTCTGGACAGGCAAAATCAGCCCCAGCATTTT | CASSLDRQNQPQHF
TRBJ2-7 | TRBV5-4 | . | TRBD1 | TGTGCCAGCAGTTTCCGGGACAGGGCTTCCTACGAGCAGTACTTC | CASSFRDRASYEQYF
TRBJ1-4 | TRBV7-9 | . | . | TGTGCCAGCAGCCCAGGGACACTGAATGAAAAACTGTTTTTT | CASSPGTLNEKLFF
TRBJ2-1 | TRBV14 | . | . | TGTGCCAGCAGCCCAGGGGCACACAATGAGCAGTTCTTC | CASSPGAHNEQFF
TRBJ2-3 | TRBV19 | . | TRBD2 | TGTGCCAGTAGGGGACTAGCGGGACAGACAGATACGCAGTATTTT | CASRGLAGQTDTQYF
TRBJ2-3 | TRBV4-1 | few | . | TGCGCCAGCAGCCCCACAACAATCACAGATACGCAGTATTTT | CASSPTTITDTQYF
TRBJ1-6 | TRBV5-1 | . | . | TGCGCCAGCAGCCAGCAGGGAGGTAATTCACCCCTCCACTTT | CASSQQGGNSPLHF
TRBJ2-3 | TRBV5-6 | . | TRBD1 | TGTGCCAGCAGCTTGGCGGCAGGGGGCGTTTTCGCTGGCACAGATACGCAGTATTTT | CASSLAAGGVFAGTDTQYF
TRBJ2-2 | TRBV11-3 | once | . | TGTGCCAGCAGCTTGTTTTCGGACACCGGGGAGCTGTTTTTT | CASSLFSDTGELFF
TRBJ2-7 | TRBV10-3 | . | . | TGTGCCATCAGTGAGTCAGGGGCAGCCTACGAGCAGTACTTC | CAISESGAAYEQYF
TRBJ2-7 | TRBV5-1 | . | TRBD1 | TGCGCCAGCAGCTTGCGGGACAGGGCGGGGGAGCAGTACTTC | CASSLRDRAGEQYF
TRBJ2-7 | TRBV6-6 | . | . | TGTGCCAGCAGTTACGGACAACATGGGTACGAGCAGTACTTC | CASSYGQHGYEQYF
TRBJ2-1 | TRBV2 | . | TRBD2 | TGTGCCAGCACCGGACTAGCGGTGTACAATGAGCAGTTCTTC | CASTGLAVYNEQFF
TRBJ2-2 | TRBV5-6 | . | . | TGTGCCAGCAGCTTGGTATTCCCGGAGTGGCGCACCGGGGAGCTGTTTTTT | CASSLVFPEWRTGELFF
TRBJ2-3 | TRBV11-2 | . | . | TGTGCCAGCAGCTTTCAACAGATTGGAACAGATACGCAGTATTTT | CASSFQQIGTDTQYF
TRBJ1-3 | TRBV6-4 | . | . | TGTGCCAGCAGTGACTCAGGCAGGGTGACCTACTCTGGAAACACCATATATTTT | CASSDSGRVTYSGNTIYF
TRBJ2-1 | TRBV7-2 | . | . | TGTGCCAGCAGCTCGGGACTTTACAATGAGCAGTTCTTC | CASSSGLYNEQFF
TRBJ1-2 | TRBV18 | . | TRBD1 | TGTGCCAGCTCACTCCGGGACAGCCCGGGAAACGGCTACACCTTC | CASSLRDSPGNGYTF
TRBJ2-1 | TRBV7-3 | . | . | TGTGCCAGCAGCTTAACGAGGGGACTCAATGAGCAGTTCTTC | CASSLTRGLNEQFF
TRBJ2-5 | TRBV5-1 | . | TRBD2 | TGCGCCAGCAGCTCGACTAGCGGAGTAGTCCAAGAGACCCAGTACTTC | CASSSTSGVVQETQYF
TRBJ1-1 | TRBV18 | . | . | TGTGCCAGCTCACCACGGGAGGGGAACACTGAAGCTTTCTTT | CASSPREGNTEAFF
TRBJ1-3 | TRBV7-8 | . | . | TGTGCCAGCAGCTTAGTGGGCATCCGCTCTGGAAACACCATATATTTT | CASSLVGIRSGNTIYF
TRBJ2-1 | TRBV10-2 | . | . | TGCGCCAGCAGTGAGAGCCGAAGATTTTACAATGAGCAGTTCTTC | CASSESRRFYNEQFF
TRBJ2-7 | TRBV11-2 | . | . | TGTGCCAGCAGCTTAGGTCAAATCTACGAGCAGTACTTC | CASSLGQIYEQYF
TRBJ2-2 | TRBV14 | . | . | TGTGCCAGCAGCCAAGCCACTATCGGGGAGCTGTTTTTT | CASSQATIGELFF
TRBJ2-2 | TRBV28 | . | TRBD2 | TGTGCCAGCAGTTCCGCGGGACTAGCGGTTCGTGGTACCGGGGAGCTGTTTTTT | CASSSAGLAVRGTGELFF
TRBJ2-3 | TRBV6-5 | . | TRBD1 | TGTGCCAGCAGTTTCTGGGGGACAGGGACCTCAGATACGCAGTATTTT | CASSFWGTGTSDTQYF
TRBJ1-2 | TRBV9 | few | . | TGTGCCAGCAGCGTAACACAGAACTATGGCTACACCTTC | CASSVTQNYGYTF
TRBJ1-6 | TRBV4-2 | . | . | TGTGCCAGCAGCCAAGAGGCGGCAGGGATGGGTTCACCCCTCCACTTT | CASSQEAAGMGSPLHF
TRBJ1-5 | TRBV6-1 | . | . | TGTGCCAGCAGTGAAGAGGGCAGGGCTTTCAATCAGCCCCAGCATTTT | CASSEEGRAFNQPQHF
TRBJ1-6 | TRBV2 | . | . | TGTGCCAGCATGGGAGGGAATGATAATTCACCCCTCCACTTT | CASMGGNDNSPLHF
TRBJ1-2 | TRBV7-9 | few | . | TGTGCCAGCAGCTTAGCTGGGGGCGGAGGCTACACCTTC | CASSLAGGGGYTF
TRBJ1-1 | TRBV6-5 | . | TRBD1 | TGTGCCAGCAGTTGGGACAGGGGGAACACTGAAGCTTTCTTT | CASSWDRGNTEAFF
TRBJ2-1 | TRBV5-4 | . | . | TGTGCCAGCAGCTTGGGAGGGAGGGGGAGTGGTGAGCAGTTCTTC | CASSLGGRGSGEQFF
TRBJ1-2 | TRBV28 | few | . | TGTGCCAGCAGTTTATGGGGGCAGCTATATGTAGGTGGCTACACCTTC | CASSLWGQLYVGGYTF
TRBJ2-7 | TRBV7-9 | . | TRBD2 | TGTGCCAGCAGGGATAGCGGGGATTCCTACGAGCAGTACTTC | CASRDSGDSYEQYF
TRBJ2-2 | TRBV6-5 | . | . | TGTGCCAGCAGCCGGGGGTCCGGTGGGGAGCTGTTTTTT | CASSRGSGGELFF
TRBJ2-7 | TRBV7-6 | few | . | TGTGCCAGCAGCTTAGCGGGAGGCCTCAGCTCCTACGAGCAGTACTTC | CASSLAGGLSSYEQYF
TRBJ1-4 | TRBV7-9 | . | . | TGTGCCAGCAGCTTAGTGCAGGCCAGCCTTGAAAAACTGTTTTTT | CASSLVQASLEKLFF
TRBJ2-6 | TRBV29-1 | . | . | TGCAGCATCTCAGGTTCTGGGGCCAACGTCCTGACTTTC | CSISGSGANVLTF
TRBJ1-1 | TRBV7-2 | . | . | TGTGCCAGCAGCTTTGCGGAGATGAACACTGAAGCTTTCTTT | CASSFAEMNTEAFF
TRBJ1-1 | TRBV10-1 | . | . | TGCGCCAGCAGTGATTGGGGCCGCGAAGCTTTCTTT | CASSDWGREAFF
TRBJ1-2 | TRBV6-2/TRBV6-3 | . | TRBD1 | TGTGCCAGCAGCAACCAGGGACAGGCGCTCCACACCTTC | CASSNQGQALHTF
TRBJ2-7 | TRBV5-1 | . | . | TGCGCCAGCAGCTTGCTTGGAGGGTCTCGGGAGTACGAGCAGTACTTC | CASSLLGGSREYEQYF
TRBJ1-5 | TRBV19 | . | . | TGTGCCAGTAGTATCAGGGTAGGCAATCAGCCCCAGCATTTT | CASSIRVGNQPQHF
TRBJ2-1 | TRBV19 | . | . | TGTGCCAGTATAAGCGAAGGCGAGCAGTTCTTC | CASISEGEQFF
TRBJ1-2 | TRBV11-2 | . | TRBD1 | TGTGCCAGCAGCGCCCGGGACAGGGGTAACTATGGCTACACCTTC | CASSARDRGNYGYTF
TRBJ2-1 | TRBV30 | . | . | TGTGCCTGGAGTGTGGACAGTCCTGGGGTTGACAATGAGCAGTTCTTC | CAWSVDSPGVDNEQFF
TRBJ2-6 | TRBV24-1 | . | . | TGTGCCACCGACACCTCTGGGGCCAACGTCCTGACTTTC | CATDTSGANVLTF
TRBJ1-5 | TRBV2 | . | . | TGTGCCAGCACTCGGACAGCAAATCAGCCCCAGCATTTT | CASTRTANQPQHF